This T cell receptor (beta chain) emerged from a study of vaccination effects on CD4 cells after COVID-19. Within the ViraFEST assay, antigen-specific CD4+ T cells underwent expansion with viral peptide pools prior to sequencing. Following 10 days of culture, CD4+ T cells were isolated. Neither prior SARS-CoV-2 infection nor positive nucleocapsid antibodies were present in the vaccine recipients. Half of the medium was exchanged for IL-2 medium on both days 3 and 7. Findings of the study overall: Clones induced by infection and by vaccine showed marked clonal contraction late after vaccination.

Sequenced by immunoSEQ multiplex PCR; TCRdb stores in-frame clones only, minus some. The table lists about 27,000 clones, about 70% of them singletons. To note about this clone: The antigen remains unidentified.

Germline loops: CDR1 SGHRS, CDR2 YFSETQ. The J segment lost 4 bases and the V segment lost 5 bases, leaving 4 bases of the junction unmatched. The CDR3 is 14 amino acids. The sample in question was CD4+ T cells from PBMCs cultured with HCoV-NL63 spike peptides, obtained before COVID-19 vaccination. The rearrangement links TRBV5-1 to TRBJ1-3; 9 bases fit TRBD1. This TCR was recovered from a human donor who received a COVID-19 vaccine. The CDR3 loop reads CASRPGQGGNTIYF. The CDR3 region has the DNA TGCGCCAGCAGACCGGGACAGGGAGGAAACACCATATATTTT.